Below are 5 T cell receptor beta chains sequenced from a single sample in a study of blood T cell repertoires in COVID-19. Sequencing used immunoSEQ multiplex PCR; TCRdb keeps in-frame clones, though not all of them. The sample lists over 250,000 clones, roughly 90% occurring once. Sample: PBMCs or T cells enriched from blood (not recorded which). These receptors were obtained from a woman aged 25 to 39 who had recovered from COVID-19.

This clone is a singleton in its sample. This chain connects TRBV30 to TRBJ1-3; weak D call: TRBD1 (6 bases). This CDR3 spans 15 amino acids. Germline V gene sequence: CDR1 GTSNPN, CDR2 SVGIG (reference sequence). V shed 0 bases and J shed 4 bases, with 13 bases lying between them. This CDR3 reads CAWSVRTGRGNTIYF. CDR3 in DNA: TGTGCCTGGAGTGTCCGAACAGGGCGGGGAAACACCATATATTTT.

This sequence joins TRBV5-8 and TRBJ1-4; D may be TRBD1 (5 bases). This CDR3 spans 16 amino acids. Germline V gives CDR1 SGHTS, CDR2 YDEGEE. V was cut by 4 bases and J by 7 bases, with 20 bases left in between. CDR3 nucleotides: TGTGCCAGCAGCCCCGGAGCGGGAACCGGGGGTGAAAAACTGTTTTTT. It codes for CASSPGAGTGGEKLFF.

There are a few counts of this clone. The chain is built from TRBV15 and TRBJ1-1; 9 nucleotides align to TRBD1. Germline-derived CDR1 and CDR2 are LNHNV and YYDKDF (reference sequence). The CDR3 is 15 residues long. With 0 bases clipped from V and 8 bases from J, the junction kept 7 bases outside the gene matches. CDR3 sequence (DNA): TGTGCCACCAGCAGAGACTCGACAGGGGGGCAAGAAGCTTTCTTT. Protein sequence: CATSRDSTGGQEAFF.

The chain carries TRBV4-1 and TRBJ2-7; 8 positions agree with TRBD2. Germline V gives CDR1 MGHRA, CDR2 YSYEKL. Trimming removed 0 bases from V and 0 bases from J; junction bases left unmatched: 7. The CDR3 covers 17 residues. The CDR3 loop reads CASSQDFGGGSSYEQYF. The CDR3 coding sequence is TGCGCCAGCAGCCAAGATTTCGGGGGGGGGAGCTCCTACGAGCAGTACTTC.

This chain uses TRBV24-1 with TRBJ2-2; D unclear. The germline V gene has CDR1 KGHDR and CDR2 SFDVKD. The V gene lost 0 bases and the J gene lost 4 bases, with 8 bases spanning the gap. This CDR3 comprises 15 residues. CDR3 sequence reads: CATSDLDSSTGELFF. The CDR3 region has the DNA TGTGCCACCAGTGATTTGGATTCGAGCACCGGGGAGCTGTTTTTT.